The 14 T cell receptor beta chains below were found in one sample sequenced in a study of response to subunit inactivated influenza vaccine. TCRdb processed the RT-PCR reads anew with MiXCR; each CDR3 protein has one entry. The sample consists of about 540,000 distinct CDR3 sequences, roughly 25% of them appearing once. The same specimen was also included in a second study, on T cells expressing NK-cell markers. That report adds: Generation of TCR beta cDNA was performed by 5'RACE template switching incorporating UMIs.

The source was CD4+ T cells sorted from PBMCs, collected 11 to 12 days after vaccination. The receptor set was obtained from a man between 50 and 59 years old who received an inactivated influenza vaccine.

This clonotype was counted between two and nine times. The chain combines TRBV7-2 with TRBJ2-7; TRBD2 agrees at 9 bases. The V segment lost 1 base and the J segment 7 bases; nucleotides outside the gene matches: 8. CDR1 is SGHTA, CDR2 FQGNSA, per germline. This CDR3 spans 15 amino acids. This CDR3 reads CASSLDSGGIWEQYF. The CDR3 region has the DNA TGTGCCAGCAGCTTAGATAGCGGGGGCATCTGGGAGCAGTACTTC. Based on the CDR3 plus reference TRBV7-2 and TRBJ2-7, the full variable domain is GAGVSQSPSNKVTEKGKDVELRCDPISGHTALYWYRQSLGQGLEFLIYFQGNSAPDKSGLPSDRFSAERTGGSVSTLTIQRTQQEDSAVYLCASSLDSGGIWEQYFGPGTRLTVT.

The chain recombines TRBV6-1 with TRBJ2-7; either TRBD1 or TRBD2 may supply D (5 bases each). This CDR3 has 13 residues. Germline CDR1 is MNHNS and CDR2 is SASEGT. The germline V and J ends were trimmed by 0 bases and 6 bases, with 9 bases remaining between them. CDR3 DNA sequence: TGTGCCAGCAGTGAAGCCATAGGGACCGAGCAGTACTTC. Its translation: CASSEAIGTEQYF.

This clonotype was counted only a few times. The chain is built from TRBV2 and TRBJ1-5; the D gene is possibly TRBD1 (5 bases). Trimming cost V 5 bases and J 11 bases, with 19 bases left between them. Germline V CDR1 and CDR2: SNHLY, FYNNEI. CDR3 length: 14 amino acids. The CDR3 bases are TGTGCCAGCAGTAAGTCAGGCCAAGCGGGGGCCCAGCATTTT. The encoded protein is CASSKSGQAGAQHF. Complete variable domain (other parts from reference TRBV2 and TRBJ1-5): EPEVTQTPSHQVTQMGQEVILRCVPISNHLYFYWYRQILGQKVEFLVSFYNNEISEKSEIFDDQFSVERPDGSNFTLKIRSTKLEDSAMYFCASSKSGQAGAQHFGDGTRLSIL.

V and J are TRBV20-1 and TRBJ2-3, with TRBD2 identical over 10 bases. Per germline, CDR1 DFQATT and CDR2 SNEGSKA (reference sequence). V dropped 1 base and J dropped 13; count of bases not matched to a gene: 11. The length of the CDR3 is 14 residues. This chain's CDR3 is CSARGSPAGTSEYF. The CDR3 coding sequence is TGCAGTGCTAGAGGTAGCCCCGCCGGGACTAGCGAGTATTTT.

The rearrangement joins TRBV19 to TRBJ1-4, with 7 positions matching TRBD1. Trimming at V came to 7 bases and at J to 6 bases, leaving 8 bases not matched to a gene. Per germline, CDR1 LNHDA and CDR2 SQIVND (reference sequence). This CDR3 region has 14 residues. The CDR3 DNA sequence: TGTGCCAGTAACAAGGGACAGCCACATGAAAAACTGTTTTTT. Translation: CASNKGQPHEKLFF.

This clonotype was detected a few times. J is TRBJ2-1 and V is TRBV20-1; TRBD2 matches at 7 bases. V lost 2 bases, J lost 0 bases, and 16 bases stayed unmatched. There are 19 residues in the CDR3. Germline V gene sequence: CDR1 DFQATT, CDR2 SNEGSKA (reference sequence). CDR3 sequence: CSARTPGGRATSSYNEQFF. The CDR3, as DNA: TGCAGTGCTAGAACCCCGGGCGGGAGAGCTACCAGCTCCTACAATGAGCAGTTCTTC.

The chain recombines TRBV11-2 with TRBJ2-7, with a weak D call TRBD1 (6 bases). Germline V gene data show CDR1 as SGHAT and CDR2 as FQNNGV. CDR3 length equals 14 residues. V shed 5 bases and J shed 4 bases, with 15 bases lying between them. CDR3 loop: CASSHDRKRYEQYF. The DNA of the CDR3 is TGTGCCAGCAGCCATGACAGGAAAAGGTACGAGCAGTACTTC.

The J gene is TRBJ2-5, the V gene TRBV5-1, with no clear D. Germline CDR1 SGHRS, CDR2 YFSETQ. The V end was cut by 1 base, the J end by 4 bases, with 8 bases between. This CDR3 has 13 residues. The CDR3 spells CASSLKATETQYF. CDR3 sequence (DNA): TGCGCCAGCAGCTTGAAAGCGACAGAGACCCAGTACTTC.

This clonotype was counted a few times. The chain is built from TRBV3-1 and TRBJ1-1; a possible D gene is TRBD1 (6 bases). This CDR3 is 16 amino acids long. Germline assignment: CDR1 LGHDT and CDR2 YNNKEL (reference sequence). The V end lost 0 bases, the J end lost 3 bases, and 14 bases lay between the germline ends. The CDR3 sequence: CASSQDLLGADTEAFF. The CDR3 nucleotides read TGTGCCAGCAGCCAAGATCTCCTGGGGGCGGACACTGAAGCTTTCTTT.

The chain uses TRBV2 and TRBJ2-5, with TRBD2 matching over 11 bases. Unmatched junction bases numbered 6, after V lost 5 bases and J lost 4 bases. The length of the CDR3 is 15 residues. CDR1 is SNHLY, CDR2 FYNNEI, per germline. In DNA form, the CDR3 reads TGTGCCAGCAGTTTCACTAGCGGGAGCGGAGAGACCCAGTACTTC. Protein sequence: CASSFTSGSGETQYF.

This clonotype came up a few times. The V and J genes are TRBV10-3 and TRBJ1-5; 8 nucleotides align to TRBD1. Germline loops: CDR1 ENHRY, CDR2 SYGVKD. V lost 4 bases, J lost 5 bases, and 10 bases stayed unmatched. The CDR3 has 16 amino acids. CDR3 bases: TGTGCCATCAGTGCGAACCTTGGACAGGGCGATCAGCCCCAGCATTTT. It codes for CAISANLGQGDQPQHF.

This clonotype was detected only a few times. The CDR3 region has the DNA TGTGCCAGCAGCGTAACAGGTGATGGAACCGGGGAGCTGTTTTTT. Translated: CASSVTGDGTGELFF. The rearrangement joins TRBV9 to TRBJ2-2; D is perhaps TRBD1 (5 bases). Trimming took 1 base from V and 5 from J, leaving 12 bases between them. Germline V gives CDR1 SGDLS, CDR2 YYNGEE. The CDR3 has 15 residues.

The chain combines TRBV20-1 with TRBJ2-3, with D possibly TRBD2 on 6 matching bases. Germline lookup yields CDR1 DFQATT and CDR2 SNEGSKA (reference sequence). V lost 5 bases and J 3 bases, leaving 12 bases between the germline ends. The CDR3 totals 13 residues. The CDR3 reads CSAPHSGTDTQYF. The CDR3 DNA is TGCAGTGCTCCCCATAGCGGAACAGATACGCAGTATTTT.

The chain couples TRBV5-5 to TRBJ2-7, with 7 bases lining up with TRBD1. This CDR3 spans 14 amino acids. Germline lookup yields CDR1 SGHKS and CDR2 YYEKEE (reference sequence). V lost 7 bases and J lost 1; bases outside the gene matches: 8. The CDR3 spells CASFDRDRSYEQYF. Here the CDR3 DNA reads TGTGCCAGCTTCGACCGGGACAGATCCTACGAGCAGTACTTC. The variable domain in full, completed from reference TRBV5-5 and TRBJ2-7, reads DAGVTQSPTHLIKTRGQQVTLRCSPISGHKSVSWYQQVLGQGPQFIFQYYEKEERGRGNFPDRFSARQFPNYSSELNVNALLLGDSALYLCASFDRDRSYEQYFGPGTRLTVT.